In terms of frequency, the clone carrying this TCR beta chain is medium-sized. The data originate from a study of CD8 T cells in cerebrospinal fluid in Alzheimer's disease. Study-level information: CSF T cell clonal expansion was assessed by plate-based nested PCR and droplet-based sequencing.

Germline-derived CDR1 and CDR2 are SQVTM and ANQGSEA. The CDR3 extends over 14 amino acids. TCRdb re-called the 10x single-cell sequencing reads; every CDR3 protein appears as one record, without DNA. This sample contains under 1,500 distinct CDR3 sequences. Live CSF cells were sorted with a live/dead marker for droplet-based sequencing. The receptor was derived from a human donor in good health. V usage is TRBV29-1 and J usage is TRBJ2-1; without DNA, the TCRdb call of TRBD2 cannot be checked. The sequenced sample consisted of cerebrospinal fluid. The chain's CDR3 is CSVVPGLAGEQRFF.